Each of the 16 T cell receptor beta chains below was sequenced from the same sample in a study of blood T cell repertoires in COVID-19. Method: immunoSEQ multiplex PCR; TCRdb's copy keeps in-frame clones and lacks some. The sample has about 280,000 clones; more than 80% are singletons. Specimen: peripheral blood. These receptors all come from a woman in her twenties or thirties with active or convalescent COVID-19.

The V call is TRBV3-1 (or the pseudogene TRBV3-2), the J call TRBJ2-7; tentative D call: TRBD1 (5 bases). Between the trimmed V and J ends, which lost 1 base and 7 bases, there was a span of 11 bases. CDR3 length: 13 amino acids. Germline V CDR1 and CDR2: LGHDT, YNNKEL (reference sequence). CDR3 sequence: CASSQGPGREQYF. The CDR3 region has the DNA TGTGCCAGCAGCCAAGGTCCAGGGCGGGAGCAGTACTTC.

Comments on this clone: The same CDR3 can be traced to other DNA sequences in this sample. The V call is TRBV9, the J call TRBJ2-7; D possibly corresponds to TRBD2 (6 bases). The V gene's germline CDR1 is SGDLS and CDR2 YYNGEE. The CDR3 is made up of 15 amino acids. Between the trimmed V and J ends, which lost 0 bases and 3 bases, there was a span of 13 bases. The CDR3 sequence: CASSVEGGGSYEQYF. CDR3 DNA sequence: TGTGCCAGCAGCGTAGAGGGAGGTGGTAGCTACGAGCAGTACTTC.

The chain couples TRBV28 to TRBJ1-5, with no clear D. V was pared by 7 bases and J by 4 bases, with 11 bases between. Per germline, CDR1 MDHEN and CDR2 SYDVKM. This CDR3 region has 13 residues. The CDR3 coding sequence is TGTGCCAGCATCGGAGGTCAGAATCAGCCCCAGCATTTT. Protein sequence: CASIGGQNQPQHF.

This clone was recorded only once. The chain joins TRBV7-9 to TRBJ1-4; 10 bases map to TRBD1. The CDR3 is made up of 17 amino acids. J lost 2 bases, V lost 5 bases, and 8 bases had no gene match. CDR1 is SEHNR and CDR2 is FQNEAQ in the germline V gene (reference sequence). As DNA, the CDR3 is TGTGCCAGCAGCCTGGGACAGGGGAGGACGACTAATGAAAAACTGTTTTTT. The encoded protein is CASSLGQGRTTNEKLFF.

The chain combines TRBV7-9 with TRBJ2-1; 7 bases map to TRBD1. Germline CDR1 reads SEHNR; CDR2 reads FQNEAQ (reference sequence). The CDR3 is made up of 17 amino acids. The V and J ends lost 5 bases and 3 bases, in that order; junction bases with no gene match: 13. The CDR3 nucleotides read TGTGCCAGCAGCCCAACCCGAACAGGGGTGGGCTACAATGAGCAGTTCTTC. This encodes CASSPTRTGVGYNEQFF.

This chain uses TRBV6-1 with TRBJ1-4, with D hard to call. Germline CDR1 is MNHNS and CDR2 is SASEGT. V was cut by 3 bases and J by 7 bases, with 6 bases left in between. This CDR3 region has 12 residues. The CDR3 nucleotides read TGTGCCAGCAGTGACAGAGGTGAAAAACTGTTTTTT. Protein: CASSDRGEKLFF.

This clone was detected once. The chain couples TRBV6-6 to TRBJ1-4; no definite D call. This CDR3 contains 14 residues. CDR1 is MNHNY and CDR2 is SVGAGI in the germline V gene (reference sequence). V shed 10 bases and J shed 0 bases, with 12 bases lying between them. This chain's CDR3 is CATASRSTNEKLFF. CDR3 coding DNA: TGTGCCACCGCCAGTCGCTCAACTAATGAAAAACTGTTTTTT.

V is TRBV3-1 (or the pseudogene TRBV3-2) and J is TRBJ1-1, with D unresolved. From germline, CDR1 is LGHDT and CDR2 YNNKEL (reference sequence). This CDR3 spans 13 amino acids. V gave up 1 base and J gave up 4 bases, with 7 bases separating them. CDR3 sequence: CASSQGRGTEAFF. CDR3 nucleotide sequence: TGTGCCAGCAGCCAAGGACGAGGCACTGAAGCTTTCTTT.

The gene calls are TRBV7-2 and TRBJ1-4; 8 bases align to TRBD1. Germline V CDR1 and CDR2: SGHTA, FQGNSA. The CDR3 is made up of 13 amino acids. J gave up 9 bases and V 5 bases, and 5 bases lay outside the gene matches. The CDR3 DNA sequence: TGTGCCAGCAGCACGGGACAGGCCAAAAAACTGTTTTTT. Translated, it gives CASSTGQAKKLFF. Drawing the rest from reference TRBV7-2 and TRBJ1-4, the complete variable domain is GAGVSQSPSNKVTEKGKDVELRCDPISGHTALYWYRQSLGQGLEFLIYFQGNSAPDKSGLPSDRFSAERTGGSVSTLTIQRTQQEDSAVYLCASSTGQAKKLFFGSGTQLSVL.

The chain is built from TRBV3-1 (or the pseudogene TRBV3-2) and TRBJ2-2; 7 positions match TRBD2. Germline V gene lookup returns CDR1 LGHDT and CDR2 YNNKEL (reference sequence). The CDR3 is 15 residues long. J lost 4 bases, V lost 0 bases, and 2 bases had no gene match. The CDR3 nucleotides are TGTGCCAGCAGCCAAGATACGGGGGGCACCGGGGAGCTGTTTTTT. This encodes CASSQDTGGTGELFF.

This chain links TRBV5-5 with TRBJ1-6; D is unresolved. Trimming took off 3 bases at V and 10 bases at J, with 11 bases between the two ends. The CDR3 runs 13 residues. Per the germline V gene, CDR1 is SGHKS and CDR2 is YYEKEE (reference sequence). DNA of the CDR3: TGTGCCAGCAGCTCGCTCGGGGAGTCACCCCTCCACTTT. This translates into CASSSLGESPLHF.

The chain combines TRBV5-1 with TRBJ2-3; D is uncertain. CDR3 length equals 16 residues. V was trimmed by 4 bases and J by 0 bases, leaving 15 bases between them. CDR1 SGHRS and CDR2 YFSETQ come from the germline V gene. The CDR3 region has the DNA TGCGCCAGCAGCCTGAGAGTGTTCACTAGCACAGATACGCAGTATTTT. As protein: CASSLRVFTSTDTQYF.

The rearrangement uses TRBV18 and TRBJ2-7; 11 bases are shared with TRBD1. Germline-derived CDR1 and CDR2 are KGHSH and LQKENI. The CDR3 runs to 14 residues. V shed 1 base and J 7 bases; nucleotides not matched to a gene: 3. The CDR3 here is CASSPLGQGGEQYF. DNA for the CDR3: TGTGCCAGCTCACCACTGGGACAGGGGGGTGAGCAGTACTTC.

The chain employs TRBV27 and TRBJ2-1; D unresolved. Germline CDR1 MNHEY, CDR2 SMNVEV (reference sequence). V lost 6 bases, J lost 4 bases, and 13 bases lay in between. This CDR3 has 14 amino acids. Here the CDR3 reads CASSPRVGYNEQFF. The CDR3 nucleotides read TGTGCCAGCAGCCCACGGGTTGGATACAATGAGCAGTTCTTC.

Here the CDR3 reads CSVRQGPYTQYF. The CDR3, as DNA: TGCAGCGTAAGACAGGGACCCTATACGCAGTATTTT. This chain connects TRBV29-1 to TRBJ2-3, with TRBD1 matching 7 bases. This CDR3 contains 12 residues. V shed 6 bases and J 7 bases; nucleotides not matched to a gene: 7. Germline V gene data show CDR1 as SQVTM and CDR2 as ANQGSEA.

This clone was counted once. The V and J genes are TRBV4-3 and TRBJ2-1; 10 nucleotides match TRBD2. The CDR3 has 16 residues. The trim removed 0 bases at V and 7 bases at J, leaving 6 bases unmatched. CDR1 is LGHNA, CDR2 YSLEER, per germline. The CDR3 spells CASSQDLAGVGNEQFF. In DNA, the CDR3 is TGCGCCAGCAGCCAAGATCTAGCGGGGGTCGGGAATGAGCAGTTCTTC.